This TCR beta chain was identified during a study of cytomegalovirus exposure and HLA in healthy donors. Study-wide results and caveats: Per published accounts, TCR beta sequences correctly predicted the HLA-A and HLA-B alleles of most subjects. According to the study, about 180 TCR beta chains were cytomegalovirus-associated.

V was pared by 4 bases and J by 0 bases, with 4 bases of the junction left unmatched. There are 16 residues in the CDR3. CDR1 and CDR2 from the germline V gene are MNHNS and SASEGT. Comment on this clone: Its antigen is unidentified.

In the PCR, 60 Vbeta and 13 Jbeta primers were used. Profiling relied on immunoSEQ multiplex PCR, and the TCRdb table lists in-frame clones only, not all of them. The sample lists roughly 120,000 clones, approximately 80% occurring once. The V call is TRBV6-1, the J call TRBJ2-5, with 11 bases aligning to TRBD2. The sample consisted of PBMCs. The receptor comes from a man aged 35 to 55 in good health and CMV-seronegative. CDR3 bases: TGTGCCAGCAGTGCTCTAGCGGGGGGATACCAAGAGACCCAGTACTTC. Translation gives CASSALAGGYQETQYF.